A single T cell receptor (beta chain) is shown here with its context. Here immunoSEQ multiplex PCR was the method, and the copy in TCRdb shows in-frame clones only, minus some. This sample has a few hundred thousand clones, with around 86% found just once. This record comes from a study of shared clonotypes between healthy human individuals. With V trimmed by 2 bases and J by 0 bases, 6 bases remained unmatched. The CDR3 has 17 amino acids. Per germline, CDR1 MDHEN and CDR2 SYDVKM. This sequence was found in a man between 18 and 35 years old in good health. The sequencing input was memory CD8+ T cells sorted from blood. As to subset: CD45RO+ cells pooled with CCR7-negative TemRA cells. J is TRBJ2-7 and V is TRBV28; 11 bases agree with TRBD2. The CDR3 loop is CASSLRTSGFLSYEQYF. DNA of the CDR3: TGTGCCAGCAGTTTACGGACTAGCGGGTTCCTCTCCTACGAGCAGTACTTC.